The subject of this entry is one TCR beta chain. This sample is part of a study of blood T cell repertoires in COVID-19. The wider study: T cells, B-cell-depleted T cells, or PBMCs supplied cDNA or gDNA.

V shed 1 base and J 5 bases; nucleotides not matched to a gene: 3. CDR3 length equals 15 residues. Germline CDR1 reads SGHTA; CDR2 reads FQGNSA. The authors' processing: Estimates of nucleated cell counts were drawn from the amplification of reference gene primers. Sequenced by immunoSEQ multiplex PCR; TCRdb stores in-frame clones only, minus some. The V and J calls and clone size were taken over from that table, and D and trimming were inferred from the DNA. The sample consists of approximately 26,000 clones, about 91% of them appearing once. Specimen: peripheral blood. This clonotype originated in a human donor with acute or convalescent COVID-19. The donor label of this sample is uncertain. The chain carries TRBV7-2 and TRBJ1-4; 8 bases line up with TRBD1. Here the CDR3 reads CASSLGDRTNEKLFF. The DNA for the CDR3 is TGTGCCAGCAGCTTAGGGGACAGGACCAATGAAAAACTGTTTTTT.